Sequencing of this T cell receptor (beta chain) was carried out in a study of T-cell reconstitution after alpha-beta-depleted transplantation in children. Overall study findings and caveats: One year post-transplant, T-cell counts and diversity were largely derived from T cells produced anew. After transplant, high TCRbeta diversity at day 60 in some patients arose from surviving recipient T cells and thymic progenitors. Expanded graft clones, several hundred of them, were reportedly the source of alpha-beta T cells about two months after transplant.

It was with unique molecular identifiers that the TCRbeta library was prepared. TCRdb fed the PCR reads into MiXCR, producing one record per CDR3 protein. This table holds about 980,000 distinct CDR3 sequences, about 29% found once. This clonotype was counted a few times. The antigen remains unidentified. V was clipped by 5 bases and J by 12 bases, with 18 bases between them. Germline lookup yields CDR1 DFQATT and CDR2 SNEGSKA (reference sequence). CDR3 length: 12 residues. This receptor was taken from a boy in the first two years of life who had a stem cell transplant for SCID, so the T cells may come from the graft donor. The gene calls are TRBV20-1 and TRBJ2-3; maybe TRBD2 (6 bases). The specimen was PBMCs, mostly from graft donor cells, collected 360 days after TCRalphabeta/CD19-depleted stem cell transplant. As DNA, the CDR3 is TGCAGTGCTTCAGAGGGAGCGGGCCCCCAGTATTTT. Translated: CSASEGAGPQYF.